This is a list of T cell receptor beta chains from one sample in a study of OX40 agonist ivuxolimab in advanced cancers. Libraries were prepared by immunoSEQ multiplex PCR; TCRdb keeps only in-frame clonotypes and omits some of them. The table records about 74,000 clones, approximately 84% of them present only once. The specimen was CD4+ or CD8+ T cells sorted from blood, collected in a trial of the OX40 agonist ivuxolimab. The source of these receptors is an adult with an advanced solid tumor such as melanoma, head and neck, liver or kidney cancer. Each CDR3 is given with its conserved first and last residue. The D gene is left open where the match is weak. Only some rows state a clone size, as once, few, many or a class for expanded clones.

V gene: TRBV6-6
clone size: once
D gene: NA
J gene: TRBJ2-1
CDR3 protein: CASSYRFEDEQFF
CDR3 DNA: TGTGCCAGCAGTTACCGTTTCGAGGATGAGCAGTTCTTC

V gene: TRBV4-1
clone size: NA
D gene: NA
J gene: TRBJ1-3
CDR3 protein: CASSQGGLRARSGNTIYF
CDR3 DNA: TGCGCCAGCAGCCAAGGGGGACTAAGGGCCCGCTCTGGAAACACCATATATTTT

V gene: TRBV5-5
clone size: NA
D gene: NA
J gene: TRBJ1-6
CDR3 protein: CASSLSSSYNSPLHF
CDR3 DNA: TGTGCCAGCAGCTTGTCAAGCTCCTATAATTCACCCCTCCACTTT

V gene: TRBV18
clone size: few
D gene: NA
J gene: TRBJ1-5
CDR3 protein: CASSKTGPNQPQHF
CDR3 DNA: TGTGCCAGCTCCAAGACAGGACCCAATCAGCCCCAGCATTTT

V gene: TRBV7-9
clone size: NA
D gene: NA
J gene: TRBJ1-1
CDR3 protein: CASSFLNTEAFF
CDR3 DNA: TGTGCCAGCAGCTTCTTGAACACTGAAGCTTTCTTT

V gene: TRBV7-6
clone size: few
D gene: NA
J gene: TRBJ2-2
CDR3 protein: CASSFGGGELFF
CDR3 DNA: TGTGCCAGCAGCTTCGGTGGCGGGGAGCTGTTTTTT

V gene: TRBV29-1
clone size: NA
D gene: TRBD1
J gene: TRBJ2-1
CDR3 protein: CSAITLFPGQGLGGQFF
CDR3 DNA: TGCAGCGCCATCACCCTCTTCCCGGGACAGGGCCTCGGGGGGCAGTTCTTC

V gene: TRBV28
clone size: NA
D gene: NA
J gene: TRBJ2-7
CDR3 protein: CASGSSRQYF
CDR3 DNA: TGTGCCAGCGGCAGCTCCAGGCAGTACTTC

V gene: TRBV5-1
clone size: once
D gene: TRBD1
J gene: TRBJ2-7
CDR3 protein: CASSLVSGTGEGEQYF
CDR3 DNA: TGCGCCAGCAGCTTGGTGAGCGGGACAGGGGAAGGCGAGCAGTACTTC

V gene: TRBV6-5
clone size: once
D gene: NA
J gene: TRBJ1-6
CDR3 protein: CASSYSSRDSPLHF
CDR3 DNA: TGTGCCAGCAGTTACTCGAGCAGGGATTCACCCCTCCACTTT

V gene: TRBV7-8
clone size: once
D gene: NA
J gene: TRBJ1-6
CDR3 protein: CASSSPTPGGSPLHF
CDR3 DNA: TGTGCCAGCAGCTCTCCGACTCCGGGGGGATCACCCCTCCACTTT

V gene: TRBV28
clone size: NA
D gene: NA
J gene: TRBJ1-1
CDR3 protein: CASSLPGEGPEAFF
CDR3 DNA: TGTGCCAGCAGTCTTCCGGGGGAAGGTCCTGAAGCTTTCTTT

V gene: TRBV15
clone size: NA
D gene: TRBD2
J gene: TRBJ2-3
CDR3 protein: CATSRGGSGSTDTQYF
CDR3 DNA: TGTGCCACCAGCAGGGGGGGTAGCGGGAGCACAGATACGCAGTATTTT

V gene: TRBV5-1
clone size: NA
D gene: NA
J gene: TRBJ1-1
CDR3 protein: CASSSLAGPNTEAFF
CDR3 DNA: TGCGCCAGCAGCTCCCTTGCAGGCCCGAACACTGAAGCTTTCTTT

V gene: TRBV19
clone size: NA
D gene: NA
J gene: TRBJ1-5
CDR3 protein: CASSQQTDNQPQHF
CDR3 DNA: TGTGCCAGTAGCCAACAGACAGATAATCAGCCCCAGCATTTT

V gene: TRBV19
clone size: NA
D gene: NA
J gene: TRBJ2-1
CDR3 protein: CASSSRLVLEQFF
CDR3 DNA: TGTGCCAGTAGTTCCAGACTAGTACTAGAGCAGTTCTTC

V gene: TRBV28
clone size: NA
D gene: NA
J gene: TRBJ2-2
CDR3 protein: CASSRGKSGELFF
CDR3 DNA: TGTGCCAGCAGCAGGGGTAAATCCGGGGAGCTGTTTTTT

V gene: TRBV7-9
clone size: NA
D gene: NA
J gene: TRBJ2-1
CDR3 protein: CASSLGLYNEQFF
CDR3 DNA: TGTGCCAGCAGCTTGGGACTCTACAATGAGCAGTTCTTC

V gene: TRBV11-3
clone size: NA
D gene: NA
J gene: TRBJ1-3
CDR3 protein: CAAEQGLGNTIYF
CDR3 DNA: TGTGCCGCTGAACAGGGACTTGGAAACACCATATATTTT

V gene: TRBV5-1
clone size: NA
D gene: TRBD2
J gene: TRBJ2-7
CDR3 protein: CASSPPLAGATNEQYF
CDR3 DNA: TGCGCCAGCAGCCCCCCTCTAGCGGGGGCTACTAACGAGCAGTACTTC

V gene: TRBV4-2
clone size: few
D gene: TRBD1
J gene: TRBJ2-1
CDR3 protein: CASSRNRGDEQFF
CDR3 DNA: TGTGCCAGCAGCCGAAACAGGGGGGATGAGCAGTTCTTC

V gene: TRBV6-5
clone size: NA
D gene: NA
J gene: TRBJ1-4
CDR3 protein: CASSPARPGNEKLFF
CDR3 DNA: TGTGCCAGCAGCCCCGCCCGACCCGGCAATGAAAAACTGTTTTTT

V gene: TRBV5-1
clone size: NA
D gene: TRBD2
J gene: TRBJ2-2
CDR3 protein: CASSQGLVNTGELFF
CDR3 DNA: TGCGCCAGCAGCCAGGGACTAGTCAACACCGGGGAGCTGTTTTTT

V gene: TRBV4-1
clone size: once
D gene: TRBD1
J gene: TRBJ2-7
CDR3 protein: CASRQEGQGQGEQYF
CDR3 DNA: TGCGCCAGCAGACAAGAAGGACAGGGGCAGGGGGAGCAGTACTTC

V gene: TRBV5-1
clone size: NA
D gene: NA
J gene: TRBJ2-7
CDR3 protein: CASSPVVQGEGEQYF
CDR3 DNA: TGCGCCAGCAGCCCCGTTGTACAGGGAGAGGGGGAGCAGTACTTC

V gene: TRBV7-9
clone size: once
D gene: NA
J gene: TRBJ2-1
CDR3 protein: CASSLARSRDEQFF
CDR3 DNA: TGTGCCAGCAGCCTCGCCCGCAGTAGGGATGAGCAGTTCTTC

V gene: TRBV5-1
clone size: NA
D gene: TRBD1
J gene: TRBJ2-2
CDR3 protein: CASSRGTLGQGTTGELFF
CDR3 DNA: TGCGCCAGCAGTCGTGGGACCCTGGGACAGGGGACCACCGGGGAGCTGTTTTTT

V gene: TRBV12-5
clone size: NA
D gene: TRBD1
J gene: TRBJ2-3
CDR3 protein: CASGLTPGQGRDTQYF
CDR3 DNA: TGTGCTAGTGGTTTGACCCCGGGACAGGGGAGAGATACGCAGTATTTT

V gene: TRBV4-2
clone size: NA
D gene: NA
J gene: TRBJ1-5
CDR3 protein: CASSQDEEQPQHF
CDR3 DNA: TGTGCCAGCAGCCAAGATGAGGAACAGCCCCAGCATTTT

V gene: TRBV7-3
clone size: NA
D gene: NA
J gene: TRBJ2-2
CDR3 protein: CASSRNRYAGELFF
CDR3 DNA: TGTGCCAGCAGTCGAAACCGTTATGCCGGGGAGCTGTTTTTT

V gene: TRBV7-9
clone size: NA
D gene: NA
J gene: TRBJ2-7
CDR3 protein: CASSEGFRQYF
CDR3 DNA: TGTGCCAGCAGCGAGGGGTTTCGGCAGTACTTC

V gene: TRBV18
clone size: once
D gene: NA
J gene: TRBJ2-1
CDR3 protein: CASSIPGTPRNEQFF
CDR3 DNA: TGTGCCAGCTCAATCCCCGGGACTCCCCGCAATGAGCAGTTCTTC

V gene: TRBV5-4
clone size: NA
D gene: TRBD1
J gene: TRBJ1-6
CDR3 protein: CASNDQTGGNSPLHF
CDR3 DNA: TGTGCCAGCAACGACCAGACAGGGGGGAATTCACCCCTCCACTTT

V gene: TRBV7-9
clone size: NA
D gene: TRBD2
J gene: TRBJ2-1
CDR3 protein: CASAPGRVSNEQFF
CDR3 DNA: TGTGCCAGCGCCCCCGGGAGGGTCAGCAATGAGCAGTTCTTC

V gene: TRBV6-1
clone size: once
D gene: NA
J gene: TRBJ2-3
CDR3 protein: CASSETPATDTQYF
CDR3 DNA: TGTGCCAGCAGTGAGACTCCGGCCACAGATACGCAGTATTTT

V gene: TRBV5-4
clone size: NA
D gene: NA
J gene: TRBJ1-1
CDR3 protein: CASSNGFSNTEAFF
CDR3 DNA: TGTGCCAGCAGCAACGGGTTCTCGAACACTGAAGCTTTCTTT

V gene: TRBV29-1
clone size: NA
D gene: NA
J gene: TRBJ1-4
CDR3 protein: CSVFKEKLFF
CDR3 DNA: TGCAGCGTCTTCAAGGAAAAACTGTTTTTT

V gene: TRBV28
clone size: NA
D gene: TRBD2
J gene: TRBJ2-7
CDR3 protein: CASSLAGGPISEQYF
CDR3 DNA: TGTGCCAGCAGCTTAGCGGGAGGGCCCATCTCCGAGCAGTACTTC

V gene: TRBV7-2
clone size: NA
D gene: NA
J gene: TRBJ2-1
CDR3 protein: CASSLAGWGEQFF
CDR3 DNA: TGTGCCAGCAGCTTAGCTGGCTGGGGTGAGCAGTTCTTC

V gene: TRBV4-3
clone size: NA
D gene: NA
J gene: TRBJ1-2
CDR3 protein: CASSQATGYGYTF
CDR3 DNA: TGCGCCAGCAGCCAAGCCACGGGCTATGGCTACACCTTC

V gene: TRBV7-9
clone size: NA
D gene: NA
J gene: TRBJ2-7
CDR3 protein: CASSLHTYEQYF
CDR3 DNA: TGTGCCAGCAGCCTGCATACCTACGAGCAGTACTTC

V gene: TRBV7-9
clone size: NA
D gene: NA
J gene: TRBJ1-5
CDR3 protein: CASSGSNQPQHF
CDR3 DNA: TGTGCCAGCAGCGGTAGCAATCAGCCCCAGCATTTT

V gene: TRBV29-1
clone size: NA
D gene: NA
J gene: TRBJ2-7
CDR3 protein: CSVNGIYRHDYEQYF
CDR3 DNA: TGCAGCGTCAATGGGATATATAGGCACGACTACGAGCAGTACTTC

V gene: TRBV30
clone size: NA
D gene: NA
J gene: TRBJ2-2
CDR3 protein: CAWKGGAGTGELFF
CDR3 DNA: TGTGCCTGGAAGGGGGGGGCGGGCACCGGGGAGCTGTTTTTT

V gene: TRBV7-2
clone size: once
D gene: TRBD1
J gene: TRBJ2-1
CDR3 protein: CASSPQTGGTNNEQFF
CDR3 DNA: TGTGCCAGCAGCCCACAGACAGGGGGCACAAACAATGAGCAGTTCTTC

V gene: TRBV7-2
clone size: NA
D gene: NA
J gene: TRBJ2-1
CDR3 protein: CASSLWGYNEQFF
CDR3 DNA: TGTGCCAGCAGCCTGTGGGGGTACAATGAGCAGTTCTTC

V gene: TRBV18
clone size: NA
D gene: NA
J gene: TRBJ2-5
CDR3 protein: CASSRRPKEETQYF
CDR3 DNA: TGTGCCAGCTCACGGCGACCGAAGGAAGAGACCCAGTACTTC

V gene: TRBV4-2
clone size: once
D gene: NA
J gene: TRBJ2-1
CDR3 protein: CASSQATGYNEQFF
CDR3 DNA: TGTGCCAGCAGTCAAGCGACTGGGTACAATGAGCAGTTCTTC

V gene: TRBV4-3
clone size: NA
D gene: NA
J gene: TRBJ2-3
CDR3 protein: CASSQGHGTDTQYF
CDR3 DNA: TGCGCCAGCAGCCAGGGGCATGGCACAGATACGCAGTATTTT

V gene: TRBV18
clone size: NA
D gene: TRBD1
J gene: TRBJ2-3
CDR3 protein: CASSPDREFTDTQYF
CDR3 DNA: TGTGCCAGCTCACCCGACAGGGAATTTACAGATACGCAGTATTTT